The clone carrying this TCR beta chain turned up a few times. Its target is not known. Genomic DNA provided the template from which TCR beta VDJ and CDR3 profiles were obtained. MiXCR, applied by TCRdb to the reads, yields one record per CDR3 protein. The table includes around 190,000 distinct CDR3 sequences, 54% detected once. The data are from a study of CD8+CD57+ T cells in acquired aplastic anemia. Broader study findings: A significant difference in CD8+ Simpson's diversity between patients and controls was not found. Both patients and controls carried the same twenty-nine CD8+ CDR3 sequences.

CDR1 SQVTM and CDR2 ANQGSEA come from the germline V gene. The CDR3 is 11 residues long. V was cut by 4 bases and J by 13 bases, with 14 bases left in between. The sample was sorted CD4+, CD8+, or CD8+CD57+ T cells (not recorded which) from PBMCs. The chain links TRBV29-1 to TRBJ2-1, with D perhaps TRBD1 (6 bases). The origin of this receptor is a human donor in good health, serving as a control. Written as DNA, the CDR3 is TGCAGCGTTGCTCCCAGGGGCGATCAGTTCTTC. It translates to CSVAPRGDQFF.